This TCR beta chain was profiled in a study of cytomegalovirus exposure and HLA in healthy donors. The germline CDR1 and CDR2 sequences are SEHNR and FQNEAQ (reference sequence). With 4 bases clipped from V and 5 bases from J, the junction kept 9 bases outside the gene matches. The CDR3 covers 15 residues. PCR used 60 Vbeta primers and 13 Jbeta primers. The repertoire was sequenced with immunoSEQ multiplex PCR; TCRdb's copy has only in-frame clones and lacks some. This repertoire shows under 85,000 clones, 65% to 85% found once; its top ten account for about 20%. The gene calls are TRBV7-9 and TRBJ2-3; 7 bases are a match to TRBD1. Sequenced sample: PBMCs. The clonotype was recovered from a middle-aged woman in good health and CMV-seropositive. Written as DNA, the CDR3 is TGTGCCAGCAGCTACCTACAGGGGCCGGGAGATACGCAGTATTTT. Its translation: CASSYLQGPGDTQYF. The entire variable domain, with the rest obtained from reference TRBV7-9 and TRBJ2-3, is as follows: DTGVSQNPRHKITKRGQNVTFRCDPISEHNRLYWYRQTLGQGPEFLTYFQNEAQLEKSRLLSDRFSAERPKGSFSTLEIQRTEQGDSAMYLCASSYLQGPGDTQYFGPGTRLTVL.